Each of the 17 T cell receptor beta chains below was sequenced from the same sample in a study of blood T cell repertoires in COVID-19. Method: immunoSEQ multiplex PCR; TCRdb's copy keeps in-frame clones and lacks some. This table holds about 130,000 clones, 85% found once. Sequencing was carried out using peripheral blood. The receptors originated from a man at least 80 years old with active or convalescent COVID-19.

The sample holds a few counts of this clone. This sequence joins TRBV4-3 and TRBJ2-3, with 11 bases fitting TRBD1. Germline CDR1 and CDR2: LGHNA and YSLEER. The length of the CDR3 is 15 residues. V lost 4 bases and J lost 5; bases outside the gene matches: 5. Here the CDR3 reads CASSLGQGVGDTQYF. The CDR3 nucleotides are TGCGCCAGCAGCCTGGGACAGGGGGTAGGAGATACGCAGTATTTT.

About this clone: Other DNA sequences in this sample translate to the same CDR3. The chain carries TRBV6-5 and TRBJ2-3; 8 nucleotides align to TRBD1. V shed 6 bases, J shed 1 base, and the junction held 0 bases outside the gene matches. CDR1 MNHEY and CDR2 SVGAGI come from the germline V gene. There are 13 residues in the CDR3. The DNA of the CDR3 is TGTGCCAGCAGGGACAGGGGCACAGATACGCAGTATTTT. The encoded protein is CASRDRGTDTQYF.

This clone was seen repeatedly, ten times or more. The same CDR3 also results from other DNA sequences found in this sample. DNA for the CDR3: TGTGCCAGCACCGGGACAGGGTTTTCCGGTGGCTACACCTTC. It is translated as CASTGTGFSGGYTF. The chain employs TRBV28 and TRBJ1-2, with 9 bases that match TRBD1. Germline-derived CDR1 and CDR2 are MDHEN and SYDVKM. The CDR3 consists of 14 residues. Trimming took 7 bases from V and 7 from J; bases not matched to a gene: 10.

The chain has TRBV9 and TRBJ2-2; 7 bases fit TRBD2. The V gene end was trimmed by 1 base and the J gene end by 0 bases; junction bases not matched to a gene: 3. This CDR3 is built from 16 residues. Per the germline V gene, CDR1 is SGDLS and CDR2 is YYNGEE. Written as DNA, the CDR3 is TGTGCCAGCAGCGTACTCAGCGGGGCGAACACCGGGGAGCTGTTTTTT. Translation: CASSVLSGANTGELFF.

In nucleotides, the CDR3 is TGTGCCAGCAGTCGCAGGGATGGCACTGAAGCTTTCTTT. Its translation: CASSRRDGTEAFF. The chain couples TRBV3-1 (or the pseudogene TRBV3-2) to TRBJ1-1; weak D call: TRBD1 (5 bases). The CDR3 covers 13 residues. From germline, CDR1 is LGHDT and CDR2 YNNKEL (reference sequence). Trimming took off 6 bases at V and 4 bases at J, with 12 bases between the two ends.

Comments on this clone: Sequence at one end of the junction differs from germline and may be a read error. In nucleotides, the CDR3 is TGTGCCAACAAAACGCGGGGGAACCGGGGAGCTGTTTTT. Its translation is CANKTRGNRGAVF. The V gene is TRBV27, the J gene TRBJ2-2; TRBD2 aligns across 7 bases. The CDR3 is 13 residues long. Germline-derived CDR1 and CDR2 are MNHEY and SMNVEV (reference sequence).

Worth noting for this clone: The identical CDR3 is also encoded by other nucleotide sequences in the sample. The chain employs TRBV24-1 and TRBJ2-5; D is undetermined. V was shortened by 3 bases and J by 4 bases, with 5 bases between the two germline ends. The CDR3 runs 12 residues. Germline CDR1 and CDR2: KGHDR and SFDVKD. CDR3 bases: TGTGCCACCAGTGATCCCGGAGAGACCCAGTACTTC. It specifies CATSDPGETQYF.

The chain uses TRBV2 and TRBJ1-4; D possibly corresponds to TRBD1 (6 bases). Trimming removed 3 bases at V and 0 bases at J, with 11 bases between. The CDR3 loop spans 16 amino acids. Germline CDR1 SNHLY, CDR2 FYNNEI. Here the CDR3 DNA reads TGTGCCAGCAGTGAGGGCGGGGGCGCAACTAATGAAAAACTGTTTTTT. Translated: CASSEGGGATNEKLFF.

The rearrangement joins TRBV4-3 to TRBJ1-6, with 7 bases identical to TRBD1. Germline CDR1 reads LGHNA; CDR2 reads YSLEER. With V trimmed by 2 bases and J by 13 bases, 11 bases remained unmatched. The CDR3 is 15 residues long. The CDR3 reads CASSQRGGHRYPLHF. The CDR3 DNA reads TGCGCCAGCAGCCAACGAGGGGGCCACCGTTACCCCCTCCACTTT.

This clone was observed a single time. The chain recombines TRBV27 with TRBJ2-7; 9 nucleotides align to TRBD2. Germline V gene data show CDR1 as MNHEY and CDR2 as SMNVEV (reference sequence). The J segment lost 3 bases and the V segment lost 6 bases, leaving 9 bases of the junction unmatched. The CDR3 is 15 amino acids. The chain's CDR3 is CASSLSGGIHYEQYF. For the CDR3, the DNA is TGTGCCAGCAGCCTTAGCGGGGGAATTCACTACGAGCAGTACTTC.

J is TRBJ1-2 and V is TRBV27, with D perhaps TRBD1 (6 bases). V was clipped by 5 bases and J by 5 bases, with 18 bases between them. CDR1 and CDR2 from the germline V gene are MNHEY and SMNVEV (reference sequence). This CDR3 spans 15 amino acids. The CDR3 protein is CASSPQGGANYGYTF. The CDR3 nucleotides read TGTGCCAGCAGTCCCCAAGGGGGAGCCAATTATGGCTACACCTTC.

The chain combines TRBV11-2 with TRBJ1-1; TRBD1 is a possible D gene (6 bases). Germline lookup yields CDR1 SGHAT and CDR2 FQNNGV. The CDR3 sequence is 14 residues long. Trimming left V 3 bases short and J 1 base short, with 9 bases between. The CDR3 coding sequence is TGTGCCAGCAGCTTCAACAGGGCGAACACTGAAGCTTTCTTT. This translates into CASSFNRANTEAFF.

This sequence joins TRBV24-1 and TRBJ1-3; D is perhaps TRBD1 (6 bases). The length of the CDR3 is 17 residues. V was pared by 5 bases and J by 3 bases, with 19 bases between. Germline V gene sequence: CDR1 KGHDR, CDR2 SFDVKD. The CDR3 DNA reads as TGTGCCACCAGTGTGGCGGTGGGGGGGCTGGATGGAAACACCATATATTTT. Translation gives CATSVAVGGLDGNTIYF.

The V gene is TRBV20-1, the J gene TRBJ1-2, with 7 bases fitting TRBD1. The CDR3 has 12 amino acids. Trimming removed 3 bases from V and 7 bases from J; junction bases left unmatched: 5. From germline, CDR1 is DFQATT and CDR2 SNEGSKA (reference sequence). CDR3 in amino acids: CSASAGGGGYTF. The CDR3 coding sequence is TGCAGTGCTAGTGCAGGGGGAGGTGGCTACACCTTC.

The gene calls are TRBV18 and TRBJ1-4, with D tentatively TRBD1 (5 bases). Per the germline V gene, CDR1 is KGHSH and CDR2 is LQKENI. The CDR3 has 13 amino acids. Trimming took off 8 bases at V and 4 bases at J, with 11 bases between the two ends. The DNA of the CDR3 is TGTGCCAGCCGGGACTACAGTAATGAAAAACTGTTTTTT. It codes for CASRDYSNEKLFF.

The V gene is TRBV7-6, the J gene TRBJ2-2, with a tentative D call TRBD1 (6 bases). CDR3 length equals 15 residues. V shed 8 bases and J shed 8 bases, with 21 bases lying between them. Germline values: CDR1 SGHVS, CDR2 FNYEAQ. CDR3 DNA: TGTGCCAGCCGCTACACAGGGTCCCGTGGAGGGGAGCTGTTTTTT. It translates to CASRYTGSRGGELFF.

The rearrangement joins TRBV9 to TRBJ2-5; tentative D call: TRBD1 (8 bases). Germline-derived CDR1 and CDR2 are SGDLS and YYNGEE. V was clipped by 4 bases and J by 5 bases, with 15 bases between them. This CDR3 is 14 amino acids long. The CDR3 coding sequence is TGTGCCAGCAGCTTCGACAGGGGAGGGGAGACCCAGTACTTC. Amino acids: CASSFDRGGETQYF. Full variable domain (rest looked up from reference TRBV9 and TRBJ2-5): DSGVTQTPKHLITATGQRVTLRCSPRSGDLSVYWYQQSLDQGLQFLIQYYNGEERAKGNILERFSAQQFPDLHSELNLSSLELGDSALYFCASSFDRGGETQYFGPGTRLLVL.